The 11 T cell receptor beta chains below all came from one sample that was sequenced in a study of T cells in Graves' hyperthyroidism and ophthalmopathy. TCR beta CDR3 regions were amplified from RNA transcripts. Researchers ran a first-round RT-PCR on the TCR CDR3 using the HTBI primer set. TCRdb re-derived calls from the multiplex PCR reads in MiXCR, one entry per CDR3 protein. The top ten clones hold less than 15% of a sample with hundreds of thousands of distinct CDR3 sequences, roughly 15% of them seen once. Specimen: blood. The receptors were gathered from a young man with Graves' ophthalmopathy.

This clonotype showed up many times. The chain is built from TRBV20-1 and TRBJ2-5; D is unresolved. The CDR3 extends over 14 amino acids. Germline values: CDR1 DFQATT, CDR2 SNEGSKA (reference sequence). V was trimmed by 1 base and J by 5 bases, leaving 14 bases between them. The CDR3 sequence is CSARAWSRYETQYF. Written as DNA, the CDR3 is TGCAGTGCTAGAGCATGGTCTAGATATGAGACCCAGTACTTC.

The sample holds many counts of this clonotype. This rearrangement joins TRBV2 to TRBJ1-2; 7 bases fit TRBD1. V dropped 3 bases and J dropped 2; count of bases not matched to a gene: 9. The germline V gene has CDR1 SNHLY and CDR2 FYNNEI. The CDR3 runs to 16 residues. CDR3 in DNA: TGTGCCAGCAGTGACCTCACAGGGGCGGCAAACTATGGCTACACCTTC. Protein: CASSDLTGAANYGYTF.

This clonotype occurred a few times. With a much larger clone just one base away, this may be a read error. The chain carries TRBV6-1 and TRBJ2-5; D is unresolved. Germline-derived CDR1 and CDR2 are MNHNS and SASEGT. CDR3 length: 11 residues. Trimming shortened V by 2 bases and J by 3 bases, and 1 base separated the two germline ends. The CDR3 nucleotides read TGTGCCAGCAGTGAAAAAGAGACCCAGTACTTC. Protein product: CASSEKETQYF.

J is TRBJ2-1 and V is TRBV5-6, with 8 positions matching TRBD2. CDR3 length: 17 amino acids. Germline CDR1 reads SGHDT; CDR2 reads YYEEEE. The V gene end was trimmed by 0 bases and the J gene end by 6 bases; junction bases not matched to a gene: 11. CDR3 in DNA: TGTGCCAGCAGCTTGGTTTCAGCGGGAGCCCCGGGCAATGAGCAGTTCTTC. Protein product: CASSLVSAGAPGNEQFF.

This clonotype was counted many times. V and J are TRBV20-1 and TRBJ2-3; 10 positions match TRBD2. The length of the CDR3 is 16 residues. V shed 0 bases and J 5 bases; nucleotides not matched to a gene: 8. The germline V gene encodes CDR1 DFQATT and CDR2 SNEGSKA (reference sequence). The CDR3 sequence: CSARDDNSSGGDTQYF. CDR3 DNA: TGCAGTGCTAGAGACGACAATTCTAGCGGGGGAGATACGCAGTATTTT.

This clonotype was picked up many times. V usage is TRBV3-1 and J usage is TRBJ2-3, with 8 positions matching TRBD2. The CDR3 spans 15 residues. Unmatched junction bases numbered 9, after V lost 1 base and J lost 9 bases. Germline V CDR1 and CDR2: LGHDT, YNNKEL (reference sequence). The CDR3 DNA is TGTGCCAGCAGCCAAGGTGGAGTCGGGGGGGAAACGCAGTATTTT. Protein sequence: CASSQGGVGGETQYF.

This clonotype was seen at least ten times. V is TRBV6-1 and J is TRBJ1-1, with D maybe TRBD1 (6 bases). V was trimmed by 5 bases and J by 1 base, leaving 11 bases between them. Germline lookup yields CDR1 MNHNS and CDR2 SASEGT. The length of the CDR3 is 14 residues. CDR3 nucleotide sequence: TGTGCCAGCAGTTCTCAGGGGTCGAACACTGAAGCTTTCTTT. Translation: CASSSQGSNTEAFF.

In this sample, this clonotype turned up many times. This chain links TRBV9 with TRBJ2-3; D could derive from TRBD1 or TRBD2 (5 bases each). The V gene's germline CDR1 is SGDLS and CDR2 YYNGEE. V was clipped by 0 bases and J by 2 bases, with 7 bases between them. The CDR3 is 14 amino acids. CDR3 coding DNA: TGTGCCAGCAGCGTAGGGGACGCCACAGATACGCAGTATTTT. The encoded protein is CASSVGDATDTQYF.

At least ten counts were recorded for this clonotype. The chain recombines TRBV2 with TRBJ2-7, with 9 bases that match TRBD2. Germline CDR1 reads SNHLY; CDR2 reads FYNNEI. The CDR3 contains 15 residues. With V trimmed by 3 bases and J by 3 bases, 6 bases remained unmatched. CDR3 sequence: CASSDSLAGHYEQYF. In DNA form, the CDR3 reads TGTGCCAGCAGTGATTCCCTAGCGGGGCACTACGAGCAGTACTTC.

This chain connects TRBV6-2 or TRBV6-3 to TRBJ2-2, with TRBD2 identical over 7 bases. CDR1 is MNHEY, CDR2 SVGEGT, per germline. V lost 0 bases and J lost 2; bases outside the gene matches: 6. This CDR3 has 17 amino acids. CDR3 sequence (DNA): TGTGCCAGCAGTTACTCGATCGGGGGGTCAAACACCGGGGAGCTGTTTTTT. Translated, it gives CASSYSIGGSNTGELFF.

This clonotype was seen many times. The genes are TRBV20-1 and TRBJ1-6; 8 bases align to TRBD1. V gave up 6 bases and J gave up 7 bases; unmatched junction bases: 5. Germline V gene sequence: CDR1 DFQATT, CDR2 SNEGSKA (reference sequence). The CDR3 runs to 13 residues. CDR3 bases: TGCAGTGCAACCGGACAGGGCAATTCACCCCTCCACTTT. The encoded protein is CSATGQGNSPLHF.